This T cell receptor beta chain was recorded in a study of CD8 T cells in Susac syndrome. cDNA came from roughly 0.47 to 1 ug RNA primed by random hexamers. It was immunoSEQ multiplex PCR that amplified TCR beta CDR3 across 54 Vbeta and 13 Jbeta. TCRdb fed the immunoSEQ multiplex PCR reads into MiXCR, producing one record per CDR3 protein. The sample consists of under 350,000 distinct CDR3 sequences, about 90% of them appearing once. CD8+ and CD4+ T cells circulating in blood were sequenced for TCR beta. Material: CD4+ T cells from PBMCs. This TCR came from a human donor with multiple sclerosis.

The CDR3 nucleotides are TGTGCCAGCAGTGACGGGGGGCCGGGTAATCAGCCCCAGCATTTT. This translates into CASSDGGPGNQPQHF. The chain uses TRBV2 and TRBJ1-5, with D perhaps matching TRBD1 (6 bases). CDR1 is SNHLY and CDR2 is FYNNEI in the germline V gene. This CDR3 has 15 residues. Trimming removed 3 bases at V and 4 bases at J, with 13 bases between.